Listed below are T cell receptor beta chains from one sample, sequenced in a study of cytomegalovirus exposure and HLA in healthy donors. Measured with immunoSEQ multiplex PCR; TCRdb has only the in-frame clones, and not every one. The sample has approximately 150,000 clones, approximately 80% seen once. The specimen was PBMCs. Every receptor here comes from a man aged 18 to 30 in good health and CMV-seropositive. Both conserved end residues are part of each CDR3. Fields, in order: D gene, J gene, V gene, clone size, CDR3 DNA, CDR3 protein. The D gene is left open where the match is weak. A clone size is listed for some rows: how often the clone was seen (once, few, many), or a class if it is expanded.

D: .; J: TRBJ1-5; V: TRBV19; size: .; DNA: TGTGCCAGTAGTATAGACAGCAACCCTCGGGATCAGCCCCAGCATTTT; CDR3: CASSIDSNPRDQPQHF
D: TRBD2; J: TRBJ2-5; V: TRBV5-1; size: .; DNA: TGCGCCAGCAGCCCAGCGGGGCGGGAAGAGACCCAGTACTTC; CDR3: CASSPAGREETQYF
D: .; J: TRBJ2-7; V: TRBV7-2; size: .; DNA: TGTGCCAGCAGCTTAATTGGAGGGGCCGGCTACGAGCAGTACTTC; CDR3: CASSLIGGAGYEQYF
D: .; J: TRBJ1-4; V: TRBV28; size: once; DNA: TGTGCCAGCAACAGGGCGAGGGGTGAAAAACTGTTTTTT; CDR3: CASNRARGEKLFF
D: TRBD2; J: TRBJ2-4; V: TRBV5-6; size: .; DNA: TGTGCCAGCAGCCCCCTAGCGGGAGAAGCCAAAAACATTCAGTACTTC; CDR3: CASSPLAGEAKNIQYF
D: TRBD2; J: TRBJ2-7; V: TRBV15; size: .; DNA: TGTGCCACCAGCAGAGATCCTCTAGCGGGGGCCCGCTCCTACGAGCAGTACTTC; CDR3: CATSRDPLAGARSYEQYF
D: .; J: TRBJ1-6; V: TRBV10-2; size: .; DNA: TGCGCCAGCAGTCGCCGGGACACCAATTCACCCCTCCACTTT; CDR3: CASSRRDTNSPLHF
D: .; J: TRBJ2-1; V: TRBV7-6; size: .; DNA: TGTGCCAGCAGCTCCGCCGGGACTTTATACAATGAGCAGTTCTTC; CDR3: CASSSAGTLYNEQFF
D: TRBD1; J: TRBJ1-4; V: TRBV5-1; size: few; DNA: TGCGCCAGCAGCCCGGGCCCAGGGGGCGCCAGGGAAAAACTGTTTTTT; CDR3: CASSPGPGGAREKLFF
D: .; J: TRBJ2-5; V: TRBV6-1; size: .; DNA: TGTGCCAGCAGTGTAAAAACTAGTAGGGAGACCCAGTACTTC; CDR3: CASSVKTSRETQYF
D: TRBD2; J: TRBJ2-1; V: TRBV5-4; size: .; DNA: TGTGCCAGCAGCACAAGCGGGGGGGCCGGTAATGAGCAGTTCTTC; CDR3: CASSTSGGAGNEQFF
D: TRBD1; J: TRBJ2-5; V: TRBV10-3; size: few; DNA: TGTGCCATCAGTGAGGAGGACAGGGGTCTCCAAGAGACCCAGTACTTC; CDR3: CAISEEDRGLQETQYF
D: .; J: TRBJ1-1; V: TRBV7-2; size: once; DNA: TGTGCCAGCAGCCCAGGGGACCTCATGAACACTGAAGCTTTCTTT; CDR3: CASSPGDLMNTEAFF
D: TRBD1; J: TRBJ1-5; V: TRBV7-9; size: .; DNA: TGTGCCAGCAGCCAAACGGGACAGGGCAGCAATCAGCCCCAGCATTTT; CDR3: CASSQTGQGSNQPQHF
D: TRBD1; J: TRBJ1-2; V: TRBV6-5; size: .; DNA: TGTGCCAGCAGTTACCCCGGACAGGCAGGCTACACCTTC; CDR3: CASSYPGQAGYTF
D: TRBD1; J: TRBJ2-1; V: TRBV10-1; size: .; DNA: TGCGCCAGCAGGACAGGGGGCACCTGCAATGAGCAGTTCTTC; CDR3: CASRTGGTCNEQFF
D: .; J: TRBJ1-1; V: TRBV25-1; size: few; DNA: TGTGCCAGCAGTGTTGGCATGAACACTGAAGCTTTCTTT; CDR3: CASSVGMNTEAFF
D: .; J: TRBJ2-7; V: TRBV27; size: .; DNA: TGTGCCAGCAGTTTATCCGGCCCAGGGGAAACCTACGAGCAGTACTTC; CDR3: CASSLSGPGETYEQYF
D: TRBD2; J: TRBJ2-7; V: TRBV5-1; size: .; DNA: TGCGCCAGCAGCCCCTCGACTAGCGGGAGCGGGTACGAGCAGTACTTC; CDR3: CASSPSTSGSGYEQYF
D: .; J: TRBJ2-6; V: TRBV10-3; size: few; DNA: TGTGCCATCAGTGAGCCCCGGAGGGCTGGGGCCAACGTCCTGACTTTC; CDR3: CAISEPRRAGANVLTF
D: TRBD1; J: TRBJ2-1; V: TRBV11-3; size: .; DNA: TGTGCCAGCAGCTCAGGGGCCCAGGGGGCTTATGAGCAGTTCTTC; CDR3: CASSSGAQGAYEQFF
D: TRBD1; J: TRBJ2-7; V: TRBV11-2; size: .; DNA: TGTGCCAGCAGCCGGACAGGGGACGAGCAGTACTTC; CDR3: CASSRTGDEQYF
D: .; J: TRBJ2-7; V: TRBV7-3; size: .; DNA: TGTGCCAGCAGCTTAGAGGCAGCCCCACTCGGCGAGCAGTACTTC; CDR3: CASSLEAAPLGEQYF
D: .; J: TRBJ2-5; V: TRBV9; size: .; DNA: TGTGCCAGCAGCGTAGGGACTGCATGGCGGGAGACCCAGTACTTC; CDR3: CASSVGTAWRETQYF
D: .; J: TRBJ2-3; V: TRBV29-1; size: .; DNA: TGCAGCCCTTATGATGGGGAGACAGATACGCAGTATTTT; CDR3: CSPYDGETDTQYF
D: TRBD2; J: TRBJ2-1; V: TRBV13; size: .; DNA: TGTGCCAGCAGTTCGACTAGCGGGAGATTTCATGAGCAGTTCTTC; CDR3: CASSSTSGRFHEQFF
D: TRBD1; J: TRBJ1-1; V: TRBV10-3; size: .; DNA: TGTGCCATCAGTCAGGGGGCGCTGTACACTGAAGCTTTCTTT; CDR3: CAISQGALYTEAFF
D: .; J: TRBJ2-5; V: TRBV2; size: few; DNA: TGTGCCAGCAGTGTAGGACAACAAGAGACCCAGTACTTC; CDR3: CASSVGQQETQYF
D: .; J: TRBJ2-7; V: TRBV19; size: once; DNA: TGTGCCAGTAGTATGAACAGCCTAGGGGACGAGCAGTACTTC; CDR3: CASSMNSLGDEQYF
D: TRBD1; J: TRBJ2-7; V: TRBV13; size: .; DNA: TGTGCCAGCAGCTTCGCGCAAGGGGGCAACGAGCAGTACTTC; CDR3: CASSFAQGGNEQYF
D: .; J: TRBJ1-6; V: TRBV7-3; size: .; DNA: TGTGCCAGCAGCTTAAACCCTACGGGGAGTAATTCACCCCTCCACTTT; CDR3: CASSLNPTGSNSPLHF
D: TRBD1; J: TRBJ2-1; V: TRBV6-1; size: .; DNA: TGTGCCAGCAGTGAACTACAGGGGAATGAGCAGTTCTTC; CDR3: CASSELQGNEQFF
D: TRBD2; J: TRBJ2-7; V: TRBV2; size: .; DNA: TGTGCCAGCAAACTAGCGGGAGACTCCTACGAGCAGTACTTC; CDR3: CASKLAGDSYEQYF
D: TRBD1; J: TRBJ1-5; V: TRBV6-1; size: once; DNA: TGTGCCAGCAGTGGGGGACAGGGAGTAGGTCAGCCCCAGCATTTT; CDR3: CASSGGQGVGQPQHF
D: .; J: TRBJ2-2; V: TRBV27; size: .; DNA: TGTGCCAGCAGTTATCGAGTGGGCCGGACCGGGGAGCTGTTTTTT; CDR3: CASSYRVGRTGELFF
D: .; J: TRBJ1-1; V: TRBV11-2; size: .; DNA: TGTGCCAGCAGCTTAGTTCGGGGGTCGGACACTGAAGCTTTCTTT; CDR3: CASSLVRGSDTEAFF
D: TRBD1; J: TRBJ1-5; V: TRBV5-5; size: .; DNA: TGTGCCAGCAGCTGGGGACAGGGGGCGAATCAGCCCCAGCATTTT; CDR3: CASSWGQGANQPQHF
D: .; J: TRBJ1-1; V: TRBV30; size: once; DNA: TGTGCCTGGAGTGGGGGGGTGAGGACTGAAGCTTTCTTT; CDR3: CAWSGGVRTEAFF
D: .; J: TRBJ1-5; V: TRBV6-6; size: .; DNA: TGTGCCAGCAGTTTCGAGGGCCGACAGCCCCAGCATTTT; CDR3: CASSFEGRQPQHF
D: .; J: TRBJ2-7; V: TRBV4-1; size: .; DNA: TGCGCCAGCAGCCTCCGGGAAGACGTCGAGCAGTACTTC; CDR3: CASSLREDVEQYF
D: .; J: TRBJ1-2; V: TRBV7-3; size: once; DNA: TGTGCCAACGCGGGCAGGATCCATGGCTACACCTTC; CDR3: CANAGRIHGYTF
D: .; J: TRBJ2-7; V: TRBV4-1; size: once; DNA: TGCGCCAGCAGCCAGGGTGACCCATGGGGCGACTACGAGCAGTACTTC; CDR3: CASSQGDPWGDYEQYF
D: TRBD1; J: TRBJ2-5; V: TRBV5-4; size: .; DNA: TGTGCCAGCAGACGCCGGGACAGACAAGAGACCCAGTACTTC; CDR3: CASRRRDRQETQYF
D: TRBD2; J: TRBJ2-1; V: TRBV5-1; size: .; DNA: TGCGCCAGCAGAACAAGCGGGAGATACAATGAGCAGTTCTTC; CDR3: CASRTSGRYNEQFF
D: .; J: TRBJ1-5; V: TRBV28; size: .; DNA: TGTGCCAGCAGTTTGCAGGGAAGTAAGCCCCAGCATTTT; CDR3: CASSLQGSKPQHF